One T cell receptor (beta chain) is described in this entry. The entry originates in a study of early T cells in non-severe SARS-CoV-2 infection. The CDR3 consists of 13 residues. From germline, CDR1 is SGHRS and CDR2 YFSETQ. Deletions cut 0 bases from V and 2 bases from J, with 6 bases between. One entry per CDR3 protein results from TCRdb running MiXCR on the 5' RACE reads. The sample lists roughly 99,000 distinct CDR3 sequences, approximately 10% occurring once. Sequenced input: whole blood. The source is an adult who was a healthcare worker with PCR-confirmed SARS-CoV-2 infection or an uninfected control (not recorded which). The V and J genes are TRBV5-1 and TRBJ2-7; D remains unclear. The CDR3 bases are TGCGCCAGCAGCTTGGAACCCGCCTACGAGCAGTACTTC. Translation gives CASSLEPAYEQYF.